This record covers a single T cell receptor (beta chain). Assay used: immunoSEQ multiplex PCR; TCRdb lists only in-frame clones, some missing. The data show nearly 60,000 clones, nearly 90% seen once. This sample was included in a study of blood T cell repertoires in COVID-19. V was shortened by 4 bases and J by 0 bases, with 11 bases between the two germline ends. Per germline, CDR1 SGHRS and CDR2 YFSETQ. The CDR3 sequence is 15 residues long. This clonotype originated in a man aged 55 to 70 with active COVID-19. The sequenced material came from peripheral blood. The V gene is TRBV5-1, the J gene TRBJ2-1, with D unclear. Here the CDR3 reads CASSLELSSYNEQFF. The CDR3 DNA is TGCGCCAGCAGCCTGGAGTTGAGCTCCTACAATGAGCAGTTCTTC.